A selection of T cell receptor beta chains follows, all from one sample in a study of T cell responses to AZD1222 COVID-19 vaccine. Generated by immunoSEQ multiplex PCR, the TCRdb table keeps only in-frame clones and is missing some. Counted here are 95,000 to 150,000 clones, roughly 90% occurring once; the ten biggest clones make up approximately 4%. The starting material was peripheral blood, obtained on day 0 of AZD1222 vaccination. The receptors were sampled from an adult in good health. CDR3s include the opening cysteine and the closing phenylalanine or tryptophan. A D gene is named only where the DNA matches it firmly.

j_call: TRBJ1-5; d_call: TRBD1; v_call: TRBV28; cdr3_nt: TGTGCCAGCAGTTTAGGACAGGTCCATCAGCCCCAGCATTTT; cdr3_aa: CASSLGQVHQPQHF
j_call: TRBJ2-2; d_call: TRBD1; v_call: TRBV6-5; cdr3_nt: TGTGCCAGCAGTCTACGACAGGGGGTGTCCGGGGAGCTGTTTTTT; cdr3_aa: CASSLRQGVSGELFF
j_call: TRBJ1-2; d_call: TRBD1; v_call: TRBV9; cdr3_nt: TGTGCCAGCAGCCGGGAGGCAGACAGGGCGGGACACTATGGCTACACCTTC; cdr3_aa: CASSREADRAGHYGYTF
j_call: TRBJ2-3; d_call: .; v_call: TRBV2; cdr3_nt: TGTGCCAGCAGTGAAGGGTTGGGAGAAGCTACTAGCACAGATACGCAGTATTTT; cdr3_aa: CASSEGLGEATSTDTQYF
j_call: TRBJ1-5; d_call: .; v_call: TRBV7-8; cdr3_nt: TGTGCCAGCAGCTTAGGCTCGAGGCTTGGGGATCAGCCCCAGCATTTT; cdr3_aa: CASSLGSRLGDQPQHF
j_call: TRBJ2-7; d_call: .; v_call: TRBV5-6; cdr3_nt: TGTGCCAGCAGCTCGACCAGGGGTCACTACGAGCAGTACTTC; cdr3_aa: CASSSTRGHYEQYF
j_call: TRBJ1-2; d_call: .; v_call: TRBV11-3; cdr3_nt: TGTGCCAGCAGCTTAGGCAAGTCCGGGGGCCTCAACTATGGCTACACCTTC; cdr3_aa: CASSLGKSGGLNYGYTF
j_call: TRBJ2-5; d_call: .; v_call: TRBV19; cdr3_nt: TGTGCCAGTAGCAACTCAGGGCGGGAGACCCAGTACTTC; cdr3_aa: CASSNSGRETQYF
j_call: TRBJ2-6; d_call: .; v_call: TRBV7-3; cdr3_nt: TGTGCCAGCAGCCCACTGAGGGGTACTGGGGCCAACGTCCTGACTTTC; cdr3_aa: CASSPLRGTGANVLTF
j_call: TRBJ1-4; d_call: .; v_call: TRBV7-9; cdr3_nt: TGTGCCAGCAGCCCTCGCGCGGGGGGCAATGAAAAACTGTTTTTT; cdr3_aa: CASSPRAGGNEKLFF